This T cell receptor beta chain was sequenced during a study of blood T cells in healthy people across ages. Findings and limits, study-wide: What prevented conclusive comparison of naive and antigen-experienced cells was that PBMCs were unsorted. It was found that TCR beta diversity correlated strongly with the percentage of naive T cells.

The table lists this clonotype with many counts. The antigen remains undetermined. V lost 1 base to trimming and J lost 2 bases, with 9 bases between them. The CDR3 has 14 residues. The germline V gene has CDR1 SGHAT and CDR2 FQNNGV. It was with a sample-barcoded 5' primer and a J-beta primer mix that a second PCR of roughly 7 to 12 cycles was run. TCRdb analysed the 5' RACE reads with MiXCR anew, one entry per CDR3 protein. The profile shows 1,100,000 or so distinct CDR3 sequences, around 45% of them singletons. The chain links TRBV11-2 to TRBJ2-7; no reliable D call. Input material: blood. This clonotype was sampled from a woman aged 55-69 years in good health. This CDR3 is CASSLGPATYEQYF. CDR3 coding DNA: TGTGCCAGCAGCTTAGGACCAGCGACCTACGAGCAGTACTTC.